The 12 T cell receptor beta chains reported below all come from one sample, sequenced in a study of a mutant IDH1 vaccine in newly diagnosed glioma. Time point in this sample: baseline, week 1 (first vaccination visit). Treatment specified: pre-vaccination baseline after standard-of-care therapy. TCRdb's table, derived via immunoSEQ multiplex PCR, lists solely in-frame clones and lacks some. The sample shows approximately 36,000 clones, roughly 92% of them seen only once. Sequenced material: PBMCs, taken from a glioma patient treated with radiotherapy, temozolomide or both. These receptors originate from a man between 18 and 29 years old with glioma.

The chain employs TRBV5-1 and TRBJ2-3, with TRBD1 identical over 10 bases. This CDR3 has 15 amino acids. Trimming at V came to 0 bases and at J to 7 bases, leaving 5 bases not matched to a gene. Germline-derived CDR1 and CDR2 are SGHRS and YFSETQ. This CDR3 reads CASSLGGTGVYTQYF. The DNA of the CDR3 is TGCGCCAGCAGCTTGGGAGGGACAGGGGTGTATACGCAGTATTTT. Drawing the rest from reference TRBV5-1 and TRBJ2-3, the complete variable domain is KAGVTQTPRYLIKTRGQQVTLSCSPISGHRSVSWYQQTPGQGLQFLFEYFSETQRNKGNFPGRFSGRQFSNSRSEMNVSTLELGDSALYLCASSLGGTGVYTQYFGPGTRLTVL.

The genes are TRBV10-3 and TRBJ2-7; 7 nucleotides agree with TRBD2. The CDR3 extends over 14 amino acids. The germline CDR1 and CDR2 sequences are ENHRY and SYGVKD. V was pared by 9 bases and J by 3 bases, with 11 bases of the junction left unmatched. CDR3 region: CAISASTSDYEQYF. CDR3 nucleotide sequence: TGTGCCATTTCAGCCTCAACTAGCGACTACGAGCAGTACTTC.

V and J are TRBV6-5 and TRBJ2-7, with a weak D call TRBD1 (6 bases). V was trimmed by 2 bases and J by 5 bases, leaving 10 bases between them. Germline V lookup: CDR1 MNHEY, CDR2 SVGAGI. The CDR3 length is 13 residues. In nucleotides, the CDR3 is TGTGCCAGCAGTTACGGGGGCCTGGACGAGCAGTACTTC. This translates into CASSYGGLDEQYF.

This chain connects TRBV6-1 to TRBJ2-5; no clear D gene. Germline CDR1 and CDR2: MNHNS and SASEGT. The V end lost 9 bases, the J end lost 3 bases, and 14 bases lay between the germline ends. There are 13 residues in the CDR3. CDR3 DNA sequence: TGTGCCAGTACCGGCCCTGGGGAAGAGACCCAGTACTTC. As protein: CASTGPGEETQYF.

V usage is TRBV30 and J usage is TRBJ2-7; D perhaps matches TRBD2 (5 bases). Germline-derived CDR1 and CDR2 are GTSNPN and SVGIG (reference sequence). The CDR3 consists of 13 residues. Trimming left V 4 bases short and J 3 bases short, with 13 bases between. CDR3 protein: CAWNKYGLYEQYF. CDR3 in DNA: TGTGCCTGGAATAAATATGGACTCTACGAGCAGTACTTC.

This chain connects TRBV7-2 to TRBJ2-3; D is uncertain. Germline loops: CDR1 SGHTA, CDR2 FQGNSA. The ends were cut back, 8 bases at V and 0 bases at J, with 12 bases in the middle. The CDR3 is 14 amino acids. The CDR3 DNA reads TGTGCCAGCCGTTCTGGGCCTAGCACAGATACGCAGTATTTT. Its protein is CASRSGPSTDTQYF.

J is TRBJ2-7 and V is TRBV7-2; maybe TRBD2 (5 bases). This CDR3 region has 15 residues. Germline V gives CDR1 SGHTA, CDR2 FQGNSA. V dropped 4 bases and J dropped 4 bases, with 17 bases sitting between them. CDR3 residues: CASSSPGKGKYEQYF. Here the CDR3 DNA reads TGTGCCAGCAGCTCCCCGGGGAAGGGTAAATACGAGCAGTACTTC.

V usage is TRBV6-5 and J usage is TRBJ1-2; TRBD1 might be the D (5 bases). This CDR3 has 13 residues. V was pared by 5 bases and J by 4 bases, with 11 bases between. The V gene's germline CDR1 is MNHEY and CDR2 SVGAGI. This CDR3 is CASSGMGGYGYTF. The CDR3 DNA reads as TGTGCCAGCAGTGGTATGGGGGGCTATGGCTACACCTTC.

The CDR3 nucleotides read TGCGCCAGCAGCCGGCTCGGTGGGGAAGGGAACACTGAAGCTTTCTTT. Amino acid sequence: CASSRLGGEGNTEAFF. The chain recombines TRBV5-1 with TRBJ1-1; the D is unclear. Per germline, CDR1 SGHRS and CDR2 YFSETQ. The CDR3 consists of 16 residues. V lost 4 bases and J 1 base, leaving 17 bases between the germline ends. The full variable domain, rest sourced from reference TRBV5-1 and TRBJ1-1, is KAGVTQTPRYLIKTRGQQVTLSCSPISGHRSVSWYQQTPGQGLQFLFEYFSETQRNKGNFPGRFSGRQFSNSRSEMNVSTLELGDSALYLCASSRLGGEGNTEAFFGQGTRLTVV.

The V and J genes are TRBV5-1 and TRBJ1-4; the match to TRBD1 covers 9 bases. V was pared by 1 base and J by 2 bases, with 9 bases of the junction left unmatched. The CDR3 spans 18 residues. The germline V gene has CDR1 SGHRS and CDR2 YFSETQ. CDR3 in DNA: TGCGCCAGCAGCTTGCGGGGACAGGGTACTTTGACTAATGAAAAACTGTTTTTT. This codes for CASSLRGQGTLTNEKLFF. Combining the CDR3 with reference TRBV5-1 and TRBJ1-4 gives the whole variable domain KAGVTQTPRYLIKTRGQQVTLSCSPISGHRSVSWYQQTPGQGLQFLFEYFSETQRNKGNFPGRFSGRQFSNSRSEMNVSTLELGDSALYLCASSLRGQGTLTNEKLFFGSGTQLSVL.

CDR3 protein: CSASSYGYTF. In nucleotides, the CDR3 is TGCAGTGCTAGCTCGTATGGCTACACCTTC. This chain connects TRBV20-1 to TRBJ1-2; D call uncertain. From germline, CDR1 is DFQATT and CDR2 SNEGSKA (reference sequence). This CDR3 is built from 10 residues. V was pared by 3 bases and J by 5 bases, with 4 bases between.

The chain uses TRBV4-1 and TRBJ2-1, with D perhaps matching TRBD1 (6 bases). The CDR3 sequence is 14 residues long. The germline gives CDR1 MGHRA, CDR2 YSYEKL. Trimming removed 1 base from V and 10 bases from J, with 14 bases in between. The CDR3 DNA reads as TGCGCCAGCAGCCAAGGACAGGTGCCGGAGGAGCAGTTCTTC. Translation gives CASSQGQVPEEQFF.